This T cell receptor beta chain was found in a study of monozygotic twins with inflammatory bowel disease. TCRdb re-called the 5' RACE reads and catalogs CDR3 proteins one per entry, DNA excluded. Its clone listing holds fewer than 450,000 distinct CDR3 sequences. This CDR3 has 15 amino acids. Germline-derived CDR1 and CDR2 are LNHNV and YYDKDF (reference sequence). The TCR comes from a human donor with ulcerative colitis or Crohn's disease, or a healthy co-twin of an affected twin (not recorded which). The sequencing input was blood. The chain couples TRBV15 to TRBJ1-3; there is no DNA to check the TCRdb D call of TRBD1. CDR3 region: CATSRDLGAGNTIYF.